The present entry profiles one T cell receptor beta chain with its context. The CDR3 spans 16 residues. Germline V lookup: CDR1 MGHRA, CDR2 YSYEKL. Trimming shortened V by 0 bases and J by 4 bases, and 13 bases separated the two germline ends. In the authors' workflow: Estimation of nucleated cell counts relied on the amplification of reference gene primers. TCRdb's copy holds only in-frame clones and misses some; the assay was immunoSEQ multiplex PCR. The V and J calls and the clone size are those of that table, but D and trimming were determined from the DNA. This sample has 250,000 to 350,000 clones, with about 87% found just once. This sample is part of a study of blood T cell repertoires in COVID-19. Background on the study: COVID-19 samples, acute and convalescent, were from the United States, Italy and Spain. T cells, B-cell-depleted T cells, or PBMCs supplied cDNA or gDNA.

The chain joins TRBV4-1 to TRBJ2-1; D perhaps matches TRBD2 (6 bases). Sequences were obtained from peripheral blood. The clonotype comes from a woman aged 45-65 years who had recovered from COVID-19. CDR3 in DNA: TGCGCCAGCAGCCAAGAGGGAGGACGAGATTACAATGAGCAGTTCTTC. This sequence encodes CASSQEGGRDYNEQFF.